A single TCR beta chain is shown here with its context. Its target antigen remains unknown. Base quality data are lacking; no much larger clone is found one base away. The data were obtained in a study of cytomegalovirus exposure and HLA in healthy donors (dated by TCRdb to 2015 to 2018). With regard to the full study: According to an earlier analysis of 587 of the donors, 150 million to 200 million T cells yielded 117 million unique TCR beta sequences and 276 Gb of sequence data. An early release that covered around 590 HLA-typed donors contained about 290 gigabases of sequencing data and tens of millions of unique TCR sequences. The genetic ancestry cluster associated with self-reported Caucasian donors included over 65% of the roughly 360 genotyped donors. The study aimed to test whether signatures of past pathogen exposure could be identified by cataloging public T cell receptors. Using immunosequencing, the study profiled T cell repertoires from roughly 650 subjects and related those repertoires to cytomegalovirus serostatus. In addition to the first cohort of 666 subjects, a separate validation cohort of approximately 130 different subjects was used. To predict cytomegalovirus infection status, the study brought together high-throughput TCR immunosequencing, statistical association of individual TCRs with disease status, and machine learning. To study patterns of TCR occurrence, a later analysis re-analyzed previously published TCR beta repertoires from 666 donors and added high-resolution HLA genotyping. The later analysis used no new phenotypic data to find candidate immune exposures, relying instead on TCR beta sequences and their occurrence across donors. In an earlier analysis of several hundred of the donors, high-throughput TCR beta sequencing was used to judge whether each TCR beta V gene segment behaved as functional or pseudogenic. Donor age, sex, ethnicity and CMV serostatus were compiled alongside the repertoire data. A later genetic analysis used genome-wide SNP genotypes for about 65% of the roughly 700 donors, treating that subset as a discovery cohort. All discovery cohort repertoires had been generated on a single sequencing platform. HLA typing covered class I and class II loci at four-digit resolution. Typing coverage varied by locus: about 620-630 donors for A, B, C, DRB1 and DQB1; some 520 for DQA1; approximately 570 for DPA1; around 450 for DPB1. Because of strong linkage in the cohort, roughly five DR-DQ haplotypes were treated as single units for association and clustering. Among about 360 genotyped donors of the cohort, an average of about 240,000 unique TCR beta nucleotide sequences were sequenced per donor, around 18% of them non-productive.

Study-wide findings and limitations: Across donors, most TCR sequences were observed very rarely, whereas some public TCRs were present in many individuals. A further reported finding was that TCR beta sequences accurately predicted the HLA-A and HLA-B alleles for most subjects in the first cohort. A later analysis found that most CMV-associated TCR beta chains appeared HLA-restricted, with HLA associations seemingly driven largely by CMV exposure. V-gene and J-gene trimming of TCR beta chains was associated with a missense DCLRE1C variant in a later genetic analysis, and the association was replicated in an independent cohort. Several of the top co-occurrence clusters appeared to be linked to parvovirus B19, influenza, CMV and Epstein-Barr virus, according to a later analysis. In both the original and validation cohorts, the classifier was reported to diagnose cytomegalovirus status with high specificity and sensitivity. Specific HLA alleles were associated with some 15,000 TCR beta sequences at a false discovery rate of 0.05 in a later analysis. In an earlier analysis of 587 of the donors, most TCR beta V segments appeared in productive rearrangements about 90% or about 30% of the time, broadly matching IMGT annotations. Roughly uniform sequencing depth across donors was assumed in presence/absence analyses, although this assumption may not hold. Because counts were too low, about 18 rarely observed V segments, including chromosome 9 orphons, were left out of the earlier analysis of a few hundred of the donors. Because some donors lacked HLA typing at each locus, the association tests relied only on the typed subset. According to a later genetic analysis, donors in an Asian-associated ancestry cluster had fewer N-insertions in productive TCRs than the approximately 710-donor mean. A later analysis found that TCR association rates varied across HLA loci, with DRB1 alleles showing the most associated TCRs and HLA-C alleles the fewest. The only immune exposure information available for the cohort was CMV serostatus. A group of highly shared sequence variants was considered likely to be a technical artifact of the sequencing pipeline. A few of the identified cytomegalovirus-associated TCR beta chains were confirmed in vitro to be specific for cytomegalovirus antigens. In the study, about 150 TCR beta chains were listed as associated with cytomegalovirus. Because the 87-base-pair reads could not distinguish some IMGT-functional V segments, including TRBV6-2 and TRBV6-3, those segments were excluded. Linkage disequilibrium might explain the correlated functional status among segregating V segments, but an unknown experimental factor could not be excluded. The authors suggested that the approach could potentially be extended to other disease states and immunological phenotypes. Strong co-occurrence of HLA alleles, especially DR and DQ, made assigning TCR associations to individual alleles difficult. The cohort was sequenced for TCR beta chains only, and without alpha or paired-chain data the features that could be detected were limited. A later analysis found that HLA-associated TCR beta chains were more clonally expanded and had lower generation probabilities than equally common non-associated chains.

The CDR3 starts with the cysteine, ends with the phenylalanine, and has 12 residues. The sequence is cut down to CDR3 DNA, 36 bases in frame from base 1. Cut back by 3 bases and 1 base, the V and J ends lie 3 bases apart. According to the germline V gene, CDR1 reads SGHAT and CDR2 reads FQNNGV. The cohort was made up of approximately 670 healthy bone marrow donors. At the time of sampling, every cohort member was nominally healthy, though immune exposures that went unrecorded were likely present. The donor tested CMV seronegative, placing the donor among the 350 to 400 seronegative members of the cohort. Every donor gave a peripheral blood sample, and the peripheral blood mononuclear cells from that sample were used for TCR beta sequencing. Genomic DNA extraction from the blood cell samples was performed with the Qiagen DNeasy Blood Extraction Kit. Library construction relied on the immunoSEQ multiplex PCR assay. The multiplex PCR relied on a mix of 60 forward primers for TCR Vbeta segments and 13 reverse primers for TCR Jbeta segments. The CDR3 region of rearranged TCR beta genes was amplified from genomic DNA with a multiplex PCR assay. Amplified TCR beta libraries were sequenced as 87-base-pair reads on the Illumina HiSeq System. The authors processed their data as follows. Across the roughly 600 repertoires, a later analysis counted around 80 million unique TCR beta chains, 8.5 million to 12 million of which were shared by at least two donors. A nearest-neighbor algorithm error-corrected the raw reads and collapsed the reads into unique sequences, merging closely related sequences to remove PCR and sequencing errors. V, D and J gene segments were assigned by aligning CDR3 sequences to IMGT reference sequences. For a sequence to be retained, at least a six-nucleotide match to both a V gene segment and a J gene segment was required. A rearrangement was called productive if the CDR3 had no stop codons and remained in frame with V and J, and every other rearrangement was called non-productive. Following IMGT convention, CDR3 was defined as the stretch from the second conserved V-encoded cysteine up to the conserved J-encoded phenylalanine. Sequences without an unambiguous match to a single V gene segment were excluded from the earlier analysis of approximately 560 of the donors. In an earlier analysis of a few hundred of the donors, V segments were called functional above 56.7% productive rearrangements and were called segregating when the between-donor standard deviation exceeded 5%. A statistical classification framework was developed to diagnose cytomegalovirus status using the catalog of TCR beta chain sequences. V and J gene assignment, in a later analysis, came from comparing TCR nucleotide sequences with IMGT/GENE-DB human TR gene sequences. In a later analysis, CDR3 sequences and most-parsimonious VDJ recombination scenarios were assigned using the TCRdist pipeline. In a later analysis, each TCR beta chain was defined by its CDR3 amino acid sequence together with its V-gene family, and reads lacking a unique V-gene family were excluded. A later analysis removed 592 highly shared, low-generation-probability nucleotide sequences to deal with suspected cross-contamination and a sequencing artifact. In a later analysis, a clonal expansion index was calculated for each public chain from normalized within-repertoire ranks of inferred template counts. In a later analysis, generation probabilities were computed using a VDJ recombination model fitted to out-of-frame rearrangements, and the results were checked against IGoR. In a later analysis, TCR-TCR, TCR-HLA and TCR-CMV co-occurrence was scored with hypergeometric tests, and a repertoire-size bias correction was applied to TCR pairs. False discovery rates were estimated in a later analysis by permuting HLA or CMV assignments 20 times. In a later analysis, co-occurring TCRs were grouped using DBSCAN, with TCRdist sequence similarity added in when clustering inside HLA-allele-positive subsets. Co-occurrence clustering excluded repertoires with fewer than 30,000 or more than 120,000 public chains, plus five with anomalous nucleotide sharing. This immuneACCESS table, as held by TCRdb, lists in-frame sequences with V and J called but not all clones. Of the missing ones, under half trace to an unresolved V gene in checked studies; the others have no known cause. That table furnishes V, J and clone size, whereas the DNA furnished D and trimming. The sample records a few hundred thousand clones, around 73% of which are singletons. Of the sample, about 2.7% falls within the top ten clones.

The clonotype originates from a woman aged 30 to 39 in good health and CMV-seronegative. Sequences were obtained from PBMCs. This sequence uses TRBV11-2 and TRBJ1-1, with the D gene uncertain. The CDR3 amino acid sequence is: CASSLRNTEAFF. The nucleotide sequence reads as follows: TGTGCCAGCAGCTTGCGGAACACTGAAGCTTTCTTT.